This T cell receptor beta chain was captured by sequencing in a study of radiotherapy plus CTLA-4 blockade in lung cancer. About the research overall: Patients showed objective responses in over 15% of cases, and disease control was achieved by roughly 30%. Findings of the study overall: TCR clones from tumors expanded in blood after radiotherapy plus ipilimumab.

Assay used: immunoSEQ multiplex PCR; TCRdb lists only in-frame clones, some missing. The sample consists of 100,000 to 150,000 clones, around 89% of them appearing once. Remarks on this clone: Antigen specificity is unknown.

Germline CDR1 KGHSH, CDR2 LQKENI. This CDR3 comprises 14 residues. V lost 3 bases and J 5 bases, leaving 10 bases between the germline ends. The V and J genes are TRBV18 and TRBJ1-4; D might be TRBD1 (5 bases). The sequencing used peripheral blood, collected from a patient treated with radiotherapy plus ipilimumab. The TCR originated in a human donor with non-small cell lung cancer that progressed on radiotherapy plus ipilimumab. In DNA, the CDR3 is TGTGCCAGCTCACCGGGGGTAGGCAATGAAAAACTGTTTTTT. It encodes CASSPGVGNEKLFF.